A single sample gave rise to the 15 T cell receptor beta chains below, sequenced in a study of CD8+CD57+ T cells in acquired aplastic anemia. For CDR3 and TCR beta VDJ profiling, genomic DNA was the template used. Each CDR3 protein is one row after TCRdb ran MiXCR on the reads. The data hold about 270,000 distinct CDR3 sequences, with 55% to 60% observed a single time. The sequenced sample was sorted CD4+, CD8+, or CD8+CD57+ T cells (not recorded which) from PBMCs. The receptors were gathered from a human donor with severe aplastic anemia or a healthy control (not recorded which).

The V gene is TRBV5-1, the J gene TRBJ2-7; D possibly corresponds to TRBD1 (6 bases). Per germline, CDR1 SGHRS and CDR2 YFSETQ. The V end lost 0 bases, the J end lost 1 base, and 14 bases lay between the germline ends. There are 16 residues in the CDR3. The CDR3 spells CASSLDGTRGSYEQYF. DNA for the CDR3: TGCGCCAGCAGCTTGGACGGGACAAGGGGTTCCTACGAGCAGTACTTC.

The table lists this clonotype with many counts. V gene TRBV10-3 combines with J gene TRBJ2-5, with a tentative D call TRBD1 (6 bases). Germline CDR1 reads ENHRY; CDR2 reads SYGVKD. Deletions cut 6 bases from V and 2 bases from J, with 10 bases between. The CDR3 runs 13 residues. CDR3: CAISPGTQETQYF. CDR3 nucleotide sequence: TGTGCCATCAGCCCCGGGACACAAGAGACCCAGTACTTC.

The genes are TRBV7-3 and TRBJ2-5; 7 bases map to TRBD1. The trim removed 3 bases at V and 2 bases at J, leaving 9 bases unmatched. The CDR3 runs 16 residues. Germline assignment: CDR1 SGHTA and CDR2 FQGTGA. The CDR3 sequence: CASSLGQLNLQETQYF. In nucleotides, the CDR3 is TGTGCCAGCAGCTTGGGACAGTTAAATCTACAAGAGACCCAGTACTTC.

The J gene is TRBJ1-1, the V gene TRBV9; D might be TRBD1 (5 bases). Germline V lookup: CDR1 SGDLS, CDR2 YYNGEE. This CDR3 contains 14 residues. The V gene lost 6 bases and the J gene lost 3 bases, with 15 bases spanning the gap. CDR3 coding DNA: TGTGCCAGCACCTCGAGGGGCAAGGACACTGAAGCTTTCTTT. It codes for CASTSRGKDTEAFF.

In the case of this clonotype: The junction departs from germline at one end; a sequencing error may be responsible. The rearrangement uses TRBV27 and TRBJ2-7; the D gene is possibly TRBD2 (6 bases). The CDR3 has 16 residues. Germline V gene data show CDR1 as MNHEY and CDR2 as SMNVEV (reference sequence). CDR3 amino acids: CASTFITGTVDYGQYF. The CDR3 region has the DNA TGTGCCAGCACCTTCATAACCGGGACCGTGGACTACGGGCAGTACTTC.

J is TRBJ2-1 and V is TRBV5-4; D remains unclear. CDR3 length: 13 residues. Germline V CDR1 and CDR2: SGHNT, YYREEE (reference sequence). V lost 5 bases and J 6 bases, leaving 12 bases between the germline ends. This CDR3 reads CASRLRGVNEQFF. The DNA for the CDR3 is TGTGCCAGCAGGCTCCGAGGAGTCAATGAGCAGTTCTTC. Together with reference TRBV5-4 and TRBJ2-1, the CDR3 gives the full variable domain: ETGVTQSPTHLIKTRGQQVTLRCSSQSGHNTVSWYQQALGQGPQFIFQYYREEENGRGNFPPRFSGLQFPNYSSELNVNALELDDSALYLCASRLRGVNEQFFGPGTRLTVL.

This clonotype has just a few counts. This sequence joins TRBV7-9 and TRBJ1-5; D possibly corresponds to TRBD1 (5 bases). Trimming left V 6 bases short and J 9 bases short, with 18 bases between. The CDR3 has 14 amino acids. Germline V CDR1 and CDR2: SEHNR, FQNEAQ (reference sequence). The CDR3 region is CASSTSTDLLPQHF. The CDR3 nucleotides read TGTGCCAGCAGTACCTCGACAGACCTTTTGCCCCAGCATTTT.

This clonotype was counted once. The chain carries TRBV20-1 and TRBJ2-1, with D hard to call. The CDR3 extends over 12 amino acids. Trimming took off 2 bases at V and 7 bases at J, with 9 bases between the two ends. Germline values: CDR1 DFQATT, CDR2 SNEGSKA (reference sequence). The CDR3 sequence is CSARQDTNEQFF. The CDR3 DNA is TGCAGTGCTAGACAGGATACTAATGAGCAGTTCTTC.

This clonotype was picked up many times. V is TRBV6-5 and J is TRBJ1-1, with a weak D call TRBD1 (5 bases). Germline V lookup: CDR1 MNHEY, CDR2 SVGAGI. There are 15 residues in the CDR3. The DNA for the CDR3 is TGTGTCGTCAGGGCTCGTAACCTTGTGAGCACTGAAGCTTTCTTT. Translating gives CVVRARNLVSTEAFF.

The chain recombines TRBV5-1 with TRBJ2-3, with 8 bases lining up with TRBD2. V shed 2 bases, J shed 1 base, and the junction held 3 bases outside the gene matches. In germline, CDR1 is SGHRS, CDR2 YFSETQ. There are 15 residues in the CDR3. The CDR3 nucleotides are TGCGCCAGCAGCTTAGCGGGAGTAGGCACAGATACGCAGTATTTT. This encodes CASSLAGVGTDTQYF.

The chain has TRBV12-3 or TRBV12-4 and TRBJ2-3, with D perhaps TRBD1 or TRBD2 (5 bases each). Trimming pared 5 bases from V and 1 base from J, leaving 10 bases between. The CDR3 has 14 residues. The CDR3 spells CASSGGEGTDTQYF. Here the CDR3 DNA reads TGTGCCAGCAGTGGGGGAGAGGGCACAGATACGCAGTATTTT.

This clonotype appeared a few times. CDR3 sequence: CASRIGRGSEQYF. The CDR3 bases are TGTGCCAGCAGGATAGGGAGGGGGTCCGAGCAGTACTTC. The rearrangement uses TRBV12-3 or TRBV12-4 and TRBJ2-7; a weak D match, TRBD2 (7 bases). The CDR3 consists of 13 residues. Trimming pared 6 bases from V and 6 bases from J, leaving 15 bases between.

The chain links TRBV19 to TRBJ2-5; D uncertain. There are 13 residues in the CDR3. The germline V and J ends were trimmed by 5 bases and 0 bases, with 7 bases remaining between them. Germline V gives CDR1 LNHDA, CDR2 SQIVND (reference sequence). CDR3 DNA sequence: TGTGCCAGTAGTCCCGAGTACCAAGAGACCCAGTACTTC. This gives the protein CASSPEYQETQYF.

This clonotype has ten or more counts. The chain links TRBV7-9 to TRBJ1-3; no clear D. Germline CDR1 is SEHNR and CDR2 is FQNEAQ (reference sequence). The CDR3 extends over 11 amino acids. The V and J ends lost 1 base and 11 bases respectively, with 6 bases between them. The CDR3 region has the DNA TGTGCCAGCAGCTTAGGAGGGTCCATATATTTT. Translating it yields CASSLGGSIYF.

The V and J genes are TRBV29-1 and TRBJ2-5, with 11 positions matching TRBD1. J gave up 5 bases and V 4 bases, and 6 bases lay outside the gene matches. Per the germline V gene, CDR1 is SQVTM and CDR2 is ANQGSEA. The CDR3 spans 14 residues. The DNA for the CDR3 is TGCAGCGTTGCCCGGACAGGGGGCGCTGAGACCCAGTACTTC. It encodes CSVARTGGAETQYF.